These T cell receptor beta chains were read from a single sample in a study of chemoradiotherapy in HPV16-positive cancers. Assay used: immunoSEQ multiplex PCR; TCRdb lists only in-frame clones, some missing. The sample lists 20,000 to 25,000 clones, more than 75% occurring once. The input for sequencing was blood, taken from a patient who underwent chemoradiotherapy. The receptors stem from a human donor with HPV-associated anogenital cancer. Both conserved end residues are part of each CDR3. D genes are given only for firm matches. Clone size is stated in some rows and not others, as once, few, many or a class when expanded.

V gene	D gene	clone size	J gene	CDR3 protein	CDR3 DNA
TRBV5-1	NA	NA	TRBJ2-7	CASPSLTYEQYF	TGCGCCAGCCCCTCTTTGACCTACGAGCAGTACTTC
TRBV29-1	TRBD2	NA	TRBJ2-3	CSVEEGLAGGRGYF	TGCAGCGTTGAAGAGGGACTAGCGGGGGGCCGCGGGTATTTT
TRBV14	NA	NA	TRBJ2-3	CASSPTGGGTDTQYF	TGTGCCAGCAGCCCCACCGGGGGCGGTACAGATACGCAGTATTTT
TRBV29-1	TRBD1	NA	TRBJ2-3	CSVVPNGQDFDTQYF	TGCAGCGTTGTCCCCAACGGACAGGATTTCGATACGCAGTATTTT
TRBV5-4	NA	NA	TRBJ2-6	CASSLLSGGSGANVLTF	TGTGCCAGCAGCTTGTTGTCTGGGGGCTCTGGGGCCAACGTCCTGACTTTC
TRBV4-3	NA	NA	TRBJ2-1	CASSQPGPHNEQFF	TGCGCCAGCAGCCAGCCGGGACCCCACAATGAGCAGTTCTTC
TRBV9	NA	NA	TRBJ1-1	CASSGRRGGVATEAFF	TGTGCCAGCAGCGGCCGTCGTGGGGGCGTCGCCACTGAAGCTTTCTTT
TRBV4-3	TRBD2	NA	TRBJ2-1	CASSQDTGGSYNEQFF	TGCGCCAGCAGCCAAGATACGGGGGGCTCCTACAATGAGCAGTTCTTC
TRBV6-6	NA	NA	TRBJ1-1	CASKPWGNTEAFF	TGTGCCAGTAAACCCTGGGGGAACACTGAAGCTTTCTTT
TRBV7-2	NA	once	TRBJ2-1	CASSLSPSGEQFF	TGTGCCAGCAGCTTATCCCCTAGTGGGGAGCAGTTCTTC
TRBV6-5	TRBD1	few	TRBJ1-1	CASSDDRGTEAFF	TGTGCCAGCAGTGACGACAGGGGCACTGAAGCTTTCTTT
TRBV18	TRBD2	NA	TRBJ2-5	CASSPPAGGRQETQYF	TGTGCCAGCTCACCACCAGCGGGGGGACGCCAAGAGACCCAGTACTTC
TRBV28	TRBD1	NA	TRBJ1-5	CASSQTGGGGNQPQHF	TGTGCCAGCAGTCAAACAGGGGGAGGGGGCAATCAGCCCCAGCATTTT
TRBV7-2	NA	NA	TRBJ1-2	CASSLEGPGYGYTF	TGTGCCAGCAGCTTAGAGGGGCCTGGCTATGGCTACACCTTC
TRBV5-8	NA	NA	TRBJ2-1	CASSLGRSSYNEQFF	TGTGCCAGCAGCTTGGGCAGAAGCTCCTACAATGAGCAGTTCTTC
TRBV7-2	NA	NA	TRBJ1-2	CASSLAQSIYGYTF	TGTGCCAGCAGCTTGGCGCAGTCTATCTATGGCTACACCTTC
TRBV5-1	TRBD2	NA	TRBJ2-1	CASSFDKAGTSGFNEQFF	TGCGCCAGCAGCTTTGATAAGGCCGGGACTAGCGGATTTAATGAGCAGTTCTTC
TRBV28	NA	NA	TRBJ1-5	CASSRGNQPQHF	TGTGCCAGCAGCAGGGGAAATCAGCCCCAGCATTTT
TRBV18	NA	NA	TRBJ2-1	CASSPPNYNEQFF	TGTGCCAGCTCCCCACCAAACTACAATGAGCAGTTCTTC
TRBV6-5	TRBD2	once	TRBJ2-1	CASTFGSGSDEQFF	TGTGCCAGCACGTTTGGTAGCGGGAGTGATGAGCAGTTCTTC
TRBV27	TRBD2	NA	TRBJ2-3	CASSFRRGGIDTQYF	TGTGCCAGCAGTTTTAGGCGGGGGGGTATAGATACGCAGTATTTT
TRBV7-9	NA	few	TRBJ1-1	CASNPGTINTEAFF	TGTGCCAGCAACCCCGGGACAATCAACACTGAAGCTTTCTTT
TRBV27	NA	NA	TRBJ1-5	CASGDLQPQHF	TGTGCCAGTGGGGACTTGCAGCCCCAGCATTTT
TRBV11-2	TRBD1	NA	TRBJ2-1	CASSSPTGVGEQFF	TGTGCCAGCAGCTCTCCTACAGGGGTGGGTGAGCAGTTCTTC
TRBV21-1	NA	few	TRBJ1-2	CASSSEVGQRSPHYGYTF	TGTGCCAGCAGTTCAGAGGTGGGACAGAGGAGCCCCCACTATGGCTACACCTTC
TRBV5-6	NA	NA	TRBJ2-7	CASSLVFVGLDYEQYF	TGTGCCAGCAGCTTGGTTTTCGTGGGGCTTGACTACGAGCAGTACTTC
TRBV5-6	TRBD2	NA	TRBJ2-3	CASSPGTSGSADTQYF	TGTGCCAGCAGCCCGGGGACTAGCGGGAGTGCAGATACGCAGTATTTT
TRBV6-5	NA	NA	TRBJ2-6	CASRLVSSGANVLTF	TGTGCCAGCAGACTGGTGAGCTCTGGGGCCAACGTCCTGACTTTC
TRBV28	NA	NA	TRBJ2-3	CASNTAGFGDTQYF	TGTGCCAGCAATACGGCGGGATTCGGAGATACGCAGTATTTT
TRBV7-9	NA	NA	TRBJ2-5	CASSLGPGGKQETQYF	TGTGCCAGCAGCTTAGGTCCCGGGGGCAAGCAAGAGACCCAGTACTTC
TRBV7-9	NA	NA	TRBJ2-7	CASSLGGDEQYF	TGTGCCAGCAGCTTAGGGGGGGACGAGCAGTACTTC
TRBV15	NA	NA	TRBJ2-5	CATSRDLGGRETQYF	TGTGCCACCAGCAGAGATCTGGGGGGCCGGGAGACCCAGTACTTC
TRBV10-1	NA	few	TRBJ2-3	CASSDPDVDTQYF	TGCGCCAGCAGCGACCCTGATGTTGATACGCAGTATTTT
TRBV4-1	NA	NA	TRBJ2-1	CASSQRTGDLEQFF	TGCGCCAGCAGCCAAAGGACTGGGGATCTTGAGCAGTTCTTC
TRBV27	NA	few	TRBJ2-7	CASRGTAEGYEQYF	TGTGCCAGCAGAGGGACGGCCGAAGGCTACGAGCAGTACTTC
TRBV18	NA	NA	TRBJ2-1	CASSPPSFRGQFF	TGTGCCAGCTCACCTCCTAGTTTCCGGGGGCAGTTCTTC
TRBV9	NA	few	TRBJ1-2	CASSVASATGYTF	TGTGCCAGCAGCGTAGCGTCCGCCACAGGCTACACCTTC
TRBV5-1	NA	NA	TRBJ1-4	CASSQDNSRGEKLFF	TGCGCCAGCAGCCAAGACAACTCCCGAGGCGAAAAACTGTTTTTT
TRBV10-1	NA	NA	TRBJ1-1	CARIGNMNTEAFF	TGCGCCAGGATTGGGAACATGAACACTGAAGCTTTCTTT
TRBV6-5	TRBD1	NA	TRBJ1-3	CASSYQGVPGDTIYF	TGTGCCAGCAGTTACCAGGGGGTTCCCGGGGACACCATATATTTT
TRBV2	NA	NA	TRBJ1-2	CASVGGRNYGYTF	TGTGCCAGCGTTGGGGGTCGGAACTATGGCTACACCTTC
TRBV10-3	TRBD1	NA	TRBJ2-7	CAISRQGAVYEQYF	TGTGCCATCAGTAGACAGGGGGCAGTTTACGAGCAGTACTTC
TRBV27	NA	NA	TRBJ2-7	CASSSQANEQYF	TGTGCCAGCAGTTCCCAGGCCAACGAGCAGTACTTC
TRBV19	NA	NA	TRBJ1-1	CASTPTFRNTEAFF	TGTGCCAGTACCCCCACGTTTAGGAACACTGAAGCTTTCTTT
TRBV27	TRBD1	NA	TRBJ2-7	CASSAGQGKNYEQYF	TGTGCCAGCAGTGCCGGACAGGGAAAGAACTACGAGCAGTACTTC